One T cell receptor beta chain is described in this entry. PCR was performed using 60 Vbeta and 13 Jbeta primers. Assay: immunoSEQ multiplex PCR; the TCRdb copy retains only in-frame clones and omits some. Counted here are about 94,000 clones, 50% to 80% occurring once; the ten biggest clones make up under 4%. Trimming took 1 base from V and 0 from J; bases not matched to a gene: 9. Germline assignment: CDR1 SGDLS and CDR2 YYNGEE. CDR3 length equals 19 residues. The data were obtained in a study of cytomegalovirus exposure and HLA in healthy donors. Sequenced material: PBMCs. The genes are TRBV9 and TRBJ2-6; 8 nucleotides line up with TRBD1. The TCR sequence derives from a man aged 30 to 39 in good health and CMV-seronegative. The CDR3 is CASSVTRDRHPSGANVLTF. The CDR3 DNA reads TGTGCCAGCAGCGTAACTCGGGACAGGCATCCCTCTGGGGCCAACGTCCTGACTTTC.